These 25 T cell receptor beta chains came from one sample sequenced in a study of shared clonotypes between healthy human individuals. As defined, naive CD8 cells were CD45RO-negative and positively selected for CCR7, with terminally differentiated effector memory CD45RA+ cells excluded. TCRdb's table, derived via immunoSEQ multiplex PCR, lists solely in-frame clones and lacks some. The table lists more than 2 million clones, about 94% of them singletons. Sequencing was performed on naive CD8+ T cells sorted from blood. These receptors all come from a man aged 18 to 30 in good health.

About this clone: The sample holds other DNA sequences that translate to the same CDR3. The rearrangement joins TRBV27 to TRBJ2-5; either TRBD1 or TRBD2 may fit D (6 bases each). The CDR3 contains 13 residues. Trimming removed 4 bases at V and 1 base at J, with 7 bases between. Germline V gene sequence: CDR1 MNHEY, CDR2 SMNVEV (reference sequence). CDR3: CASSWGAQETQYF. DNA of the CDR3: TGTGCCAGCAGTTGGGGGGCCCAAGAGACCCAGTACTTC.

The chain carries TRBV30 and TRBJ2-3; D gene unclear. The V end lost 0 bases, the J end lost 2 bases, and 6 bases lay between the germline ends. Germline lookup yields CDR1 GTSNPN and CDR2 SVGIG (reference sequence). The CDR3 runs 13 residues. The CDR3 nucleotides read TGTGCCTGGAGTGTAGTGTACACAGATACGCAGTATTTT. Its translation: CAWSVVYTDTQYF. Based on the CDR3 plus reference TRBV30 and TRBJ2-3, the full variable domain is SQTIHQWPATLVQPVGSPLSLECTVEGTSNPNLYWYRQAAGRGLQLLFYSVGIGQISSEVPQNLSASRPQDRQFILSSKKLLLSDSGFYLCAWSVVYTDTQYFGPGTRLTVL.

The chain links TRBV27 to TRBJ2-1; D call uncertain. The CDR3 consists of 10 residues. V was shortened by 8 bases and J by 7 bases, with 6 bases between the two germline ends. Germline lookup yields CDR1 MNHEY and CDR2 SMNVEV (reference sequence). The CDR3 spells CASGWNEQFF. CDR3 nucleotide sequence: TGTGCCAGCGGCTGGAATGAGCAGTTCTTC.

The chain couples TRBV7-3 to TRBJ1-5; 7 bases are shared with TRBD1. The CDR3 consists of 19 residues. The germline V gene encodes CDR1 SGHTA and CDR2 FQGTGA. Trimming cost V 4 bases and J 1 base; bases outside gene matches: 16. The DNA of the CDR3 is TGTGCCAGCAGCTCCTCCCGACAGGGCGATTACGGAAGCAATCAGCCCCAGCATTTT. The encoded protein is CASSSSRQGDYGSNQPQHF.

The rearrangement links TRBV5-6 to TRBJ2-4, with no clear D. Germline V gene lookup returns CDR1 SGHDT and CDR2 YYEEEE. This CDR3 region has 14 residues. V gave up 0 bases and J gave up 9 bases, with 13 bases separating them. The CDR3 nucleotides read TGTGCCAGCAGCTTGGAGCGATCCCCAGTCATTCAGTACTTC. Its translation: CASSLERSPVIQYF.

CDR3 region: CASSFTRGQGLYGYTF. DNA for the CDR3: TGTGCCAGCAGCTTTACCAGGGGCCAGGGGCTTTATGGCTACACCTTC. J is TRBJ1-2 and V is TRBV7-6; D is perhaps TRBD1 (6 bases). Deletions cut 3 bases from V and 5 bases from J, with 19 bases between. The CDR3 runs 16 residues. Germline CDR1 SGHVS, CDR2 FNYEAQ.

The genes are TRBV9 and TRBJ2-2; TRBD1 or TRBD2 may be the D gene (6 bases each). V was pared by 8 bases and J by 5 bases, with 16 bases between. This CDR3 contains 14 residues. CDR1 SGDLS and CDR2 YYNGEE come from the germline V gene. The CDR3 loop is CASTGGGRTGELFF. The CDR3 DNA is TGTGCCAGTACTGGAGGGGGAAGGACCGGGGAGCTGTTTTTT. The whole variable domain, remainder taken from reference TRBV9 and TRBJ2-2, is DSGVTQTPKHLITATGQRVTLRCSPRSGDLSVYWYQQSLDQGLQFLIQYYNGEERAKGNILERFSAQQFPDLHSELNLSSLELGDSALYFCASTGGGRTGELFFGEGSRLTVL.

The V and J genes are TRBV19 and TRBJ2-7; the D gene could be TRBD1 or TRBD2 (5 bases each). CDR1 is LNHDA, CDR2 SQIVND, per germline (reference sequence). This CDR3 is 12 amino acids long. Trimming pared 3 bases from V and 6 bases from J, leaving 9 bases between. The CDR3 loop reads CASSMGVTEQYF. In nucleotides, the CDR3 is TGTGCCAGTAGTATGGGGGTAACCGAGCAGTACTTC. The full variable domain, with the rest looked up from reference TRBV19 and TRBJ2-7, is DGGITQSPKYLFRKEGQNVTLSCEQNLNHDAMYWYRQDPGQGLRLIYYSQIVNDFQKGDIAEGYSVSREKKESFPLTVTSAQKNPTAFYLCASSMGVTEQYFGPGTRLTVT.

The CDR3 sequence is CASSEYGTDEQYF. The CDR3 DNA sequence: TGTGCCAGCAGTGAATATGGGACCGACGAGCAGTACTTC. This chain connects TRBV25-1 to TRBJ2-7; the D call may be TRBD1 or TRBD2 (5 bases each). V was trimmed by 0 bases and J by 5 bases, leaving 8 bases between them. Germline lookup yields CDR1 MGHDK and CDR2 SYGVNS. The CDR3 contains 13 residues.

This chain uses TRBV25-1 with TRBJ1-6; D is perhaps TRBD1 (5 bases). Germline CDR1 is MGHDK and CDR2 is SYGVNS. V lost 4 bases and J lost 3, with 19 bases in between. The CDR3 length is 18 residues. This CDR3 is CASSGDRDPRLYNSPLHF. DNA of the CDR3: TGTGCCAGCAGTGGAGACCGGGACCCGCGCCTCTATAATTCACCCCTCCACTTT.

The chain employs TRBV4-1 and TRBJ1-3; a weak D match, TRBD1 (6 bases). V dropped 4 bases and J dropped 1 base, with 23 bases sitting between them. Germline CDR1 MGHRA, CDR2 YSYEKL. The CDR3 length is 19 residues. CDR3 residues: CASSLQRPVGGGSGNTIYF. For the CDR3, the DNA is TGCGCCAGCAGCCTCCAACGACCGGTTGGGGGCGGGTCTGGAAACACCATATATTTT.

The genes are TRBV7-2 and TRBJ2-3, with a tentative D call TRBD2 (5 bases). The CDR3 is made up of 13 amino acids. The germline CDR1 and CDR2 sequences are SGHTA and FQGNSA. The V end lost 6 bases, the J end lost 9 bases, and 16 bases lay between the germline ends. The chain's CDR3 is CASSPNSGITQYF. Here the CDR3 DNA reads TGTGCCAGCAGTCCTAATTCGGGGATAACGCAGTATTTT.

This rearrangement joins TRBV7-8 to TRBJ2-3, with 10 bases identical to TRBD2. The J segment lost 7 bases and the V segment lost 2 bases, leaving 9 bases of the junction unmatched. The CDR3 is 16 residues long. In germline, CDR1 is SGHVS, CDR2 FQNEAQ. The CDR3 sequence is CASSLLLAGLPHTQYF. The CDR3 DNA reads TGTGCCAGCAGCTTATTACTAGCGGGGCTCCCCCATACGCAGTATTTT.

This clone turned up a few times. Other DNA sequences in this specimen translate into the identical CDR3. This chain connects TRBV9 to TRBJ2-2; D is uncertain. The ends were cut back, 3 bases at V and 2 bases at J, with 2 bases in the middle. CDR1 SGDLS and CDR2 YYNGEE come from the germline V gene. This CDR3 has 12 amino acids. The DNA of the CDR3 is TGTGCCAGCAGCGCCAACACCGGGGAGCTGTTTTTT. This encodes CASSANTGELFF.

This clone was recorded a few times. V and J are TRBV7-9 and TRBJ1-2, with no clear D. Trimming stripped 2 bases from V and 8 bases from J, with 9 bases between. The CDR3 extends over 12 amino acids. Germline V gene lookup returns CDR1 SEHNR and CDR2 FQNEAQ (reference sequence). The CDR3 sequence: CASSLNMEGYTF. CDR3 bases: TGTGCCAGCAGCTTAAATATGGAGGGCTACACCTTC.

The chain has TRBV11-2 and TRBJ1-2; D call uncertain. The CDR3 totals 12 residues. Trimming removed 4 bases from V and 3 bases from J, with 6 bases in between. From germline, CDR1 is SGHAT and CDR2 FQNNGV. The CDR3 is CASSSVDYGYTF. The DNA of the CDR3 is TGTGCCAGCAGCTCGGTAGACTATGGCTACACCTTC.

This chain links TRBV6-6 with TRBJ2-2; 7 bases agree with TRBD1. After removal of 6 bases from V and 4 bases from J, the junction contained 5 bases not matched to a gene. Germline CDR1 is MNHNY and CDR2 is SVGAGI (reference sequence). CDR3 length: 14 amino acids. CDR3 region: CASSGTAITGELFF. The CDR3 bases are TGTGCCAGCAGCGGGACAGCCATCACCGGGGAGCTGTTTTTT.

J is TRBJ2-7 and V is TRBV4-1, with D maybe TRBD2 (5 bases). CDR3 length equals 15 residues. V gave up 2 bases and J gave up 1 base, with 12 bases separating them. In germline, CDR1 is MGHRA, CDR2 YSYEKL. The CDR3, as DNA: TGCGCCAGCAGCCAATCAGAAGGGAGTTCCTACGAGCAGTACTTC. It yields the protein CASSQSEGSSYEQYF.

This sequence joins TRBV28 and TRBJ2-2, with TRBD2 matching over 15 bases. After removal of 4 bases from V and 2 bases from J, the junction contained 14 bases not matched to a gene. Germline CDR1 MDHEN, CDR2 SYDVKM. The CDR3 has 21 amino acids. CDR3 coding DNA: TGTGCCAGCAGTTCGCTCAGGGAGGGGACTAGCGGGGGGCCTAACACCGGGGAGCTGTTTTTT. Translated, it gives CASSSLREGTSGGPNTGELFF.

The chain combines TRBV28 with TRBJ2-7; D may correspond to TRBD1 or TRBD2 (5 bases each). V lost 8 bases and J 0 bases, leaving 20 bases between the germline ends. CDR1 MDHEN and CDR2 SYDVKM come from the germline V gene. This CDR3 region has 16 residues. The CDR3 sequence: CASCPYGTSFSYEQYF. In DNA form, the CDR3 reads TGTGCCAGCTGCCCTTACGGGACGAGTTTCTCCTACGAGCAGTACTTC. The variable domain in full, with the rest retrieved from reference TRBV28 and TRBJ2-7, is DVKVTQSSRYLVKRTGEKVFLECVQDMDHENMFWYRQDPGLGLRLIYFSYDVKMKEKGDIPEGYSVSREKKERFSLILESASTNQTSMYLCASCPYGTSFSYEQYFGPGTRLTVT.

This chain connects TRBV25-1 to TRBJ2-1; 8 bases map to TRBD1. J gave up 2 bases and V 4 bases, and 7 bases lay outside the gene matches. Germline assignment: CDR1 MGHDK and CDR2 SYGVNS. CDR3 size: 16 residues. CDR3 sequence reads: CASSGPTGETYNEQFF. CDR3 nucleotides: TGTGCCAGCAGTGGACCGACAGGGGAGACCTACAATGAGCAGTTCTTC.

This clone was recorded once. The chain has TRBV5-4 and TRBJ1-1; D unclear. The germline V gene encodes CDR1 SGHNT and CDR2 YYREEE (reference sequence). The CDR3 totals 13 residues. V lost 1 base and J lost 1, with 5 bases in between. The CDR3 DNA reads TGTGCCAGCAGCTTGCTCTGGAACACTGAAGCTTTCTTT. This translates into CASSLLWNTEAFF. The whole variable domain, filled in from reference TRBV5-4 and TRBJ1-1, reads ETGVTQSPTHLIKTRGQQVTLRCSSQSGHNTVSWYQQALGQGPQFIFQYYREEENGRGNFPPRFSGLQFPNYSSELNVNALELDDSALYLCASSLLWNTEAFFGQGTRLTVV.

This clone turned up a few times. One end of the junction varies from germline; a read error may be responsible. CDR3 nucleotide sequence: TGTGCCTGGAGTGGACTATCCTACGGGCAGTACTTC. This gives the protein CAWSGLSYGQYF. The rearrangement uses TRBV30 and TRBJ2-7; a weak D match, TRBD2 (5 bases). This CDR3 has 12 residues. CDR1 GTSNPN and CDR2 SVGIG come from the germline V gene (reference sequence).

This chain uses TRBV11-2 with TRBJ2-7, with D maybe TRBD1 (6 bases). Trimming took off 0 bases at V and 1 base at J, with 10 bases between the two ends. Looked up from germline, CDR1 is SGHAT and CDR2 is FQNNGV. The length of the CDR3 is 15 residues. The CDR3 reads CASSLDWGQSYEQYF. CDR3 nucleotide sequence: TGTGCCAGCAGCTTAGATTGGGGACAATCCTACGAGCAGTACTTC.

J is TRBJ2-5 and V is TRBV28; tentative D call: TRBD1 (6 bases). The germline gives CDR1 MDHEN, CDR2 SYDVKM. The V gene lost 5 bases and the J gene lost 3 bases, with 13 bases spanning the gap. The CDR3 sequence is 14 residues long. DNA for the CDR3: TGTGCCAGCAGTGTCATCCACAGGGAAGAGACCCAGTACTTC. Its protein product is CASSVIHREETQYF.